These 5 T cell receptor beta chains were sequenced from one sample in a study of T cells in localized non-small cell lung cancer. Measured with immunoSEQ multiplex PCR; TCRdb has only the in-frame clones, and not every one. Of under 2,500 clones detected, less than 25% appear once; the ten largest clones hold approximately 20%. The source was normal lung tissue next to the tumor, collected before any cancer treatment. Source of these receptors: a female donor with stage II lung adenocarcinoma.

This clone showed up just a few times. V is TRBV11-3 and J is TRBJ1-1, with D uncertain. This CDR3 has 14 amino acids. Trimming pared 5 bases from V and 0 bases from J, leaving 10 bases between. Germline lookup yields CDR1 SGHNT and CDR2 YENEEA. CDR3 sequence reads: CASSRENMNTEAFF. DNA for the CDR3: TGTGCCAGCAGCCGCGAGAACATGAACACTGAAGCTTTCTTT.

The CDR3 DNA sequence: TGTGCCAGCAGCTTCGGGACAGGCCAAGAGACCCAGTACTTC. It translates to CASSFGTGQETQYF. The chain uses TRBV11-3 and TRBJ2-5, with TRBD1 identical over 8 bases. Germline V lookup: CDR1 SGHNT, CDR2 YENEEA. V lost 3 bases to trimming and J lost 1 base; unmatched junction nucleotides: 1. This CDR3 has 14 residues.

In its sample, this clone was seen a few times. This chain links TRBV11-3 with TRBJ1-6; no definite D call. Germline loops: CDR1 SGHNT, CDR2 YENEEA. V was trimmed by 7 bases and J by 5 bases, leaving 15 bases between them. The CDR3 runs 15 residues. Here the CDR3 DNA reads TGTGCCAGCACCCTAGGGCGGAGTCATAATTCACCCCTCCACTTT. It codes for CASTLGRSHNSPLHF.

This clone qualifies as medium-sized. This chain uses TRBV11-3 with TRBJ1-1; 8 positions agree with TRBD1. The J segment lost 3 bases and the V segment lost 5 bases, leaving 8 bases of the junction unmatched. CDR1 SGHNT and CDR2 YENEEA come from the germline V gene. CDR3 length equals 15 residues. The CDR3: CASSLRGQGYTEAFF. The DNA for the CDR3 is TGTGCCAGCAGCCTTCGAGGACAGGGCTACACTGAAGCTTTCTTT.

The rearrangement uses TRBV2 and TRBJ2-3, with 8 nucleotides matching TRBD2. V shed 3 bases, J shed 5 bases, and the junction held 7 bases outside the gene matches. The CDR3 totals 15 residues. CDR1 SNHLY and CDR2 FYNNEI come from the germline V gene. CDR3 residues: CASSDRGGREDTQYF. CDR3 sequence (DNA): TGTGCCAGCAGTGACCGGGGGGGCCGGGAAGATACGCAGTATTTT.